This is a list of T cell receptor beta chains from one sample in a study of technical replicates of blood from a handful of donors. Profiled with immunoSEQ multiplex PCR; TCRdb holds only in-frame clones, not every one. Here the sample spans around 83,000 clones, around 90% being singletons. Input material: T cells isolated from PBMCs. The receptors come from a human donor in good health. Both conserved end residues are part of each CDR3. A D gene is named only where the DNA matches it firmly. Where a row states a size, it is once, few, many or the class of an expanded clone; other rows omit it.

>TRBJ2-3|TRBV9|NA|TRBD2
TGTGCCAGCAGCCGAAGCGGGAGGGCCCGCACAGATACGCAGTATTTT
CASSRSGRARTDTQYF
>TRBJ2-5|TRBV7-6|NA|TRBD1
TGTGCCAGCAGCTTGGGGACAGGTAACCAAGAGACCCAGTACTTC
CASSLGTGNQETQYF
>TRBJ2-7|TRBV27|NA|NA
TGTGCCAGCAGTTTGGACTATTACTACGAGCAGTACTTC
CASSLDYYYEQYF
>TRBJ1-5|TRBV28|NA|NA
TGTGCCAGCAGTCCAGGGTACAATCAGCCCCAGCATTTT
CASSPGYNQPQHF
>TRBJ2-5|TRBV5-4|NA|NA
TGTGCCAGCAGCTCTGACAGGTACCAAGAGACCCAGTACTTC
CASSSDRYQETQYF
>TRBJ2-3|TRBV11-3|NA|NA
TGTGCCAGCAGCCTTCTAGCGTCCACAGATACGCAGTATTTT
CASSLLASTDTQYF
>TRBJ2-7|TRBV14|once|NA
TGTGCCAGCAGCCAACCTTTAGGAGGCCACGAGCAGTACTTC
CASSQPLGGHEQYF
>TRBJ2-7|TRBV5-4|NA|NA
TGTGCCAGCAGCCCCAGATTTGAAGAGCAGTACTTC
CASSPRFEEQYF
>TRBJ1-1|TRBV10-2|few|NA
TGCGCCAGCAGTGCACTTCCAATTTTCACTGAAGCTTTCTTT
CASSALPIFTEAFF
>TRBJ2-7|TRBV7-2|once|TRBD2
TGTGCCAGCAGCAGACCGGGACTAGCGGGGAGCTCCTACGAGCAGTACTTC
CASSRPGLAGSSYEQYF
>TRBJ2-6|TRBV7-9|once|NA
TGTGCCAGCAGCCAGGATACCTACTCTGGGGCCAACGTCCTGACTTTC
CASSQDTYSGANVLTF
>TRBJ2-3|TRBV29-1|NA|TRBD1
TGCAGCGTTTCGGCCGGGACAGCGATCACAGATACGCAGTATTTT
CSVSAGTAITDTQYF
>TRBJ1-2|TRBV18|NA|NA
TGTGCCAGCTCCACACTCGACAGGAGATCGTATGGCTACACCTTC
CASSTLDRRSYGYTF
>TRBJ2-5|TRBV29-1|NA|NA
TGCAGCGTCTGGGGGGGCGGGGGTGATCAAGAGACCCAGTACTTC
CSVWGGGGDQETQYF
>TRBJ2-1|TRBV4-1|NA|TRBD2
TGCGCCAGCAGCCAAGTTTCGCGGGGGGATGAGCAGTTCTTC
CASSQVSRGDEQFF
>TRBJ2-2|TRBV7-2|NA|TRBD2
TGTGCCAGCAGCTCGGGACTAGCGGTGTACACCGGGGAGCTGTTTTTT
CASSSGLAVYTGELFF
>TRBJ2-1|TRBV5-1|NA|TRBD2
TGCGCCAGCAGCTTCACGGGGGGGCCGTCGAATGAGCAGTTCTTC
CASSFTGGPSNEQFF
>TRBJ2-7|TRBV10-2|NA|NA
TGCGCCAGCAGTGTTCAGGGCTCCTACGAGCAGTACTTC
CASSVQGSYEQYF
>TRBJ2-7|TRBV28|NA|TRBD1
TGTGCCAGCAGCCCGACAGGGGCCGAGCAGTACTTC
CASSPTGAEQYF
>TRBJ2-1|TRBV6-5|NA|NA
TGTGCCAGCCGAGGGGGCTACAATGAGCAGTTCTTC
CASRGGYNEQFF
>TRBJ2-1|TRBV27|NA|TRBD2
TGTGCCAGCAGTTTATGGGGAGGGTCCTACAATGAGCAGTTCTTC
CASSLWGGSYNEQFF
>TRBJ2-7|TRBV27|NA|TRBD1
TGTGCCAGCAGTTTAACCGGGACAGAACCGGGGGAGCAGTACTTC
CASSLTGTEPGEQYF
>TRBJ1-1|TRBV11-3|once|NA
TGTGCCAGCGCAAGGAGGGGTACGGGCACTGAAGCTTTCTTT
CASARRGTGTEAFF
>TRBJ2-2|TRBV7-6|NA|NA
TGTGCCAGCAGTCTTAGGGGGAGAGGTGGGGAGCTGTTTTTT
CASSLRGRGGELFF
>TRBJ2-7|TRBV11-3|NA|NA
TGTGCCAGCAGCTCACCAGCCGGGACATATTACTTC
CASSSPAGTYYF
>TRBJ1-1|TRBV6-5|NA|TRBD1
TGTGCCAGCATTCGACAGGGGAAGGGTGTCACTGAAGCTTTCTTT
CASIRQGKGVTEAFF
>TRBJ2-4|TRBV4-2|NA|TRBD2
TGTGCCAGCAGCCAAGAGACTAGCGGGGGGGCGGGCAAAAACATTCAGTACTTC
CASSQETSGGAGKNIQYF
>TRBJ2-1|TRBV4-1|NA|NA
TGCGCCAGCAGTCCAGGTCCGTACAATGAGCAGTTCTTC
CASSPGPYNEQFF
>TRBJ2-5|TRBV19|NA|NA
TGTGCCAGTAGTGTCCGGGGGGAGACCCAGTACTTC
CASSVRGETQYF
>TRBJ1-4|TRBV25-1|NA|TRBD1
TGTGCCAGCAGTGAAAACAGGGGACAGGGGGATGAAAAACTGTTTTTT
CASSENRGQGDEKLFF
>TRBJ1-2|TRBV5-1|NA|NA
TGCGCCAGCAGGCCGGGTGAGAGTAACGGCTACACCTTC
CASRPGESNGYTF
>TRBJ1-2|TRBV10-3|NA|TRBD1
TGTGCCATCAGTGATGCCCTGGGACAGGACAAATACTATGGCTACACCTTC
CAISDALGQDKYYGYTF
>TRBJ1-3|TRBV11-2|NA|NA
TGTGCCAGCAGCTTATACGACAGCTCTGGAAACACCATATATTTT
CASSLYDSSGNTIYF
>TRBJ2-5|TRBV5-4|NA|TRBD2
TGTGCCAGCAGCTTGGGGACTAGCGGGGTACAAGAGACCCAGTACTTC
CASSLGTSGVQETQYF
>TRBJ1-1|TRBV15|NA|TRBD1
TGTGCCACCGGGGTCGGACAGGGGGTCACTGAAGCTTTCTTT
CATGVGQGVTEAFF
>TRBJ2-2|TRBV7-9|once|NA
TGTGCCAGCAGCTCCTCGGGGAGAACCGGGGAGCTGTTTTTT
CASSSSGRTGELFF
>TRBJ2-5|TRBV6-6|NA|TRBD2
TGTGCCAGCAGCCGGGGGGAGGAGACCCAGTACTTC
CASSRGEETQYF
>TRBJ2-2|TRBV7-3|NA|TRBD2
TGTGCCAGCAGTTGGCGGCCATTTTTAGCGGGGGAGAACACCGGGGAGCTGTTTTTT
CASSWRPFLAGENTGELFF
>TRBJ2-2|TRBV6-1|NA|TRBD1
TGTGCCAGCAGTGGGAACAGGGGCCCTACCGGGGAGCTGTTTTTT
CASSGNRGPTGELFF
>TRBJ2-1|TRBV11-2|NA|NA
TGTGCCAGCAGTTTGGGACTTCGAAATGAGCAGTTCTTC
CASSLGLRNEQFF
>TRBJ2-2|TRBV7-7|NA|NA
TGTGCTAGCAGCTTAGATAGTGGGGAGCTGTTTTTT
CASSLDSGELFF
>TRBJ1-1|TRBV7-9|few|NA
TGTGCCACCCGAAGGGGTGACACTGAAGCTTTCTTT
CATRRGDTEAFF
>TRBJ2-5|TRBV4-1|NA|NA
TGCGCCAGCAGCCAGACAGGAGAGACCCAGTACTTC
CASSQTGETQYF
>TRBJ1-2|TRBV4-1|NA|NA
TGCGCCAGCAGCCCCGGTAGTAAGGATCTCGGAGATGGCTACACCTTC
CASSPGSKDLGDGYTF
>TRBJ1-1|TRBV10-2|NA|NA
TGCGCCAGCAGTCAGAACACTGAAGCTTTCTTT
CASSQNTEAFF
>TRBJ2-2|TRBV5-1|NA|TRBD1
TGCGCCAGCAGGTACCCCGGGACAGCCTTCACCGGGGAGCTGTTTTTT
CASRYPGTAFTGELFF
>TRBJ2-7|TRBV7-9|NA|NA
TGTGCCAGCAGCTCCCTGGGTGACAAAAACCCCCACGAGCAGTACTTC
CASSSLGDKNPHEQYF
>TRBJ2-7|TRBV27|NA|NA
TGTGCCAGCAGTTCTAGCTCTTCCTACGAGCAGTACTTC
CASSSSSSYEQYF
>TRBJ1-1|TRBV7-9|NA|NA
TGTGCCAGCAGCTTAGATGGCGGTGGGGGGACTGAAGCTTTCTTT
CASSLDGGGGTEAFF
>TRBJ1-6|TRBV5-5|once|NA
TGTGCCAGCAGCTTGGCAGGGGATTCCTATAATTCACCCCTCCACTTT
CASSLAGDSYNSPLHF
>TRBJ1-5|TRBV6-5|NA|NA
TGTGCCAGCAGTCCCAGGGTGGGGCAGCCCCAGCATTTT
CASSPRVGQPQHF
>TRBJ2-7|TRBV20-1|NA|NA
TGCAGTGCTATGAAAAGCTCCGAGCAGTACTTC
CSAMKSSEQYF
>TRBJ1-4|TRBV11-2|NA|TRBD1
TGTGCCAGCAGCATACAGGGGGGGAGAAAACTGTTTTTT
CASSIQGGRKLFF
>TRBJ1-4|TRBV6-1|NA|NA
TGTGCCAGCAGTGAACAGGCCTCTAATGAAAAACTGTTTTTT
CASSEQASNEKLFF
>TRBJ2-5|TRBV2|NA|NA
TGTGCCAGCGGGGGGGCTTTGGAGACCCAGTACTTC
CASGGALETQYF
>TRBJ1-1|TRBV30|few|NA
TGTGCCTGGAGTAATTCGGGAAGGTGGAACACTGAAGCTTTCTTT
CAWSNSGRWNTEAFF
>TRBJ2-5|TRBV15|NA|NA
TGTGCCACCAGCAGAGACGATGGGCGCGTAGGCCAAGAGACCCAGTACTTC
CATSRDDGRVGQETQYF
>TRBJ2-7|TRBV5-1|once|NA
TGCGCCAGCAGCTTCTCAGGTACGACCTACGAGCAGTACTTC
CASSFSGTTYEQYF
>TRBJ1-4|TRBV10-1|NA|TRBD1
TGCGCCAGCAGTGTGACAGGGGGAGAAAAACTGTTTTTT
CASSVTGGEKLFF
>TRBJ2-7|TRBV5-4|NA|TRBD1
TGTGCCAGCAGTCCTAAGGGGGCAGGGGGATCCTACGAGCAGTACTTC
CASSPKGAGGSYEQYF